This T cell receptor beta chain comes out of a study of neurological immune-mediated disorders (dated 2019 in TCRdb). With respect to the entire study: Among the approximately 35 multiple sclerosis patients, relapsing-remitting MS accounted for around 30 and secondary progressive MS accounted for 3. Alongside PBMC samples, the set of 80 to 130 TCR-beta libraries contained longitudinal samples, technical triplicates, and paired CD4+ and CD8+ T-cell subsets that had been sorted. Of the 68 subjects in the cohort, about 14 were HAM/TSP patients, about 34 were multiple sclerosis patients, and about 20 were healthy controls. Peripheral blood TCR-beta repertoires from patients with HTLV-I-associated myelopathy (HAM/TSP), patients with multiple sclerosis, and healthy controls were compared in the study using UMI-based sequencing. Each longitudinal HAM/TSP and healthy donor was sampled at 3 time-points spaced at about 3-45 month intervals.

The germline V gene encodes CDR1 DFQATT and CDR2 SNEGSKA (reference sequence). The trim is 3 bases for V and 5 bases for J, with a gap of 14 bases between the germline ends. The CDR3 covers 14 residues, taking in both the cysteine and the phenylalanine. CDR3 DNA only is kept here, 42 bases in frame from base 1. The time point label for this specimen denotes: longitudinal time-point 2. For unsorted PBMC libraries, 2 million PBMCs were used after storage in RNAlater at -80 degrees C until RNA extraction. Multiple sclerosis patients were enrolled in a US clinical protocol evaluating disease progression by magnetic resonance imaging. Peripheral blood was subjected to Ficoll-Hypaque density gradient centrifugation to isolate PBMCs, which were then cryopreserved in liquid nitrogen. cDNA synthesis used template-switch 5'RACE with a primer carrying a 10-nucleotide random unique molecular identifier tagging each TCR transcript. Every sequencing run yielded over 170 million TCR-beta sequences covering 15-18 subjects. The RNeasy kit was used for extraction of total RNA. TCR-beta VDJ regions were amplified with primers for the TCR constant region and the 5'RACE anchor, using the KAPA Real-time Library Amplification kit. Sample indexes and Illumina adaptors were added in a first PCR, and a second PCR then increased library yield. After purification with Ampure beads, the TCR product of roughly 650 bp was size-selected on a 2% E-gel SizeSelection system. Before pooling, library quality was checked on a Bioanalyzer, concentration was measured with Qubit, and libraries were quantified with the Kapa Library Quantification kit. An Illumina HiSeq 2500 was used to sequence the libraries paired-end at 2 x 150 bp. To increase sequence diversity, roughly 24-31% phiX was spiked into each library pool. The published analysis was carried out like this. Quality-filtered reads were processed with the UMI-based MiGEC pipeline, and over 90% of raw TCR sequences were removed by the MiGEC pipeline during error correction. VDJ genes were aligned to IMGT germline references, and clonotypes were defined by unique CDR3 amino acid sequence plus V-J genes. Clonal expansion, Shannon diversity, and CDR3 relatedness (CalcPairwiseDistances, ClusterSamples) were evaluated with VDJtools, and phylogenetic trees were built with CLCbio workbench. Clones with at least 8 unique UMIs were defined as expanded, with this threshold being based on coefficient-of-variation modelling across technical triplicates. In-frame beta chains were kept once TCRdb had trimmed the public reads at Q25 with fastp and called clones with MiXCR. CDR3 protein duplicates are merged, each entry listing the most common genes and DNA. TCRdb's processing, not the authors' own work, is the source of the V and J calls. A total of about 80,000 distinct CDR3 sequences appear in this sample, 5.8% of them only once. The ten biggest clones cover 6.5% to 9.5% of the sample.

This clonotype was counted at least ten times. Its antigen is unknown. No per-base quality is available; no much larger clone lies one base away. The research as a whole found: The MS cluster was not associated with any clinical or MRI features, and the authors stated that larger cohorts are needed. No identical CDR3 amino acid sequences were found to be shared among expanded clones across subjects, suggesting that TCR-beta repertoires were private in all groups. In a phylogenetic analysis, the repertoires of 18 out of 34 MS patients fell into a single cluster of related CDR3 sequences, pointing to a possible signature at the repertoire level. TCR clonal expansion was highest in HAM/TSP patients and lowest in MS patients, with MS patients falling below even healthy controls.

Recombination linked TRBV20-1 to TRBJ1-5, with no reliable assignment of the D segment. What was sequenced was PBMCs. This sequence was found in a woman aged 55 to 70 with multiple sclerosis. The DNA sequence reads TGCAGTGCTAGTAGACCTTTAGTGGATCAGCCCCAGCATTTT. Its protein is CSASRPLVDQPQHF.